Only a few counts were recorded for the clone carrying this T cell receptor (beta chain). Its specificity is unknown. This record belongs to a study of response to subunit inactivated influenza vaccine. Whole-study results and caveats: New T cells are recruited in small numbers by each seasonal influenza vaccination, according to the authors' suggestion.

MiXCR, applied by TCRdb to the RT-PCR reads, yields one record per CDR3 protein. Among about 780,000 distinct CDR3 sequences listed, under 20% were seen once. This sequence originates from a man aged 45-65 years who received an inactivated influenza vaccine. Here the sequenced sample was PBMCs from blood, taken approximately 5 days after vaccination.

CDR3 in amino acids: CASSPPGGAKAHTQYF. CDR3 nucleotide sequence: TGTGCCAGCAGCCCACCAGGGGGGGCCAAGGCTCATACGCAGTATTTT. The chain joins TRBV12-3 or TRBV12-4 to TRBJ2-3; D possibly uses TRBD1 or TRBD2 (7 bases each). Trimming pared 6 bases from V and 7 bases from J, leaving 23 bases between. The CDR3 contains 16 residues.